The rows below give T cell receptor beta chains drawn from one sample of a study of shared clonotypes between healthy human individuals. Some clones are missing from TCRdb's copy, which holds only in-frame ones; the method was immunoSEQ multiplex PCR. The sample lists around 2.3 million clones, 90% to 97% occurring once. Sequencing was carried out using naive CD4+ T cells sorted from blood. The origin of the receptors is a man younger than 35 in good health. The CDR3 runs from the conserved cysteine through the conserved F or W. Fields, in order: CDR3 length, clone size, D gene, V gene, J gene, CDR3 protein, CDR3 DNA. The D gene is left open where the match is weak. Clone size appears in some rows only: once, few, many, or a class for an expanded clone.

15	NA	NA	TRBV10-2	TRBJ2-7	CASSESELGAYEQYF	TGCGCCAGCAGTGAGTCCGAGCTGGGGGCCTACGAGCAGTACTTC
13	once	NA	TRBV19	TRBJ2-5	CASSIAFMETQYF	TGTGCCAGTAGTATAGCCTTTATGGAGACCCAGTACTTC
12	NA	NA	TRBV6-6	TRBJ2-7	CASSDRGNEQYF	TGTGCCAGCAGTGATAGGGGGAACGAGCAGTACTTC
15	NA	TRBD1	TRBV5-4	TRBJ1-6	CASSSEGQVNSPLHF	TGTGCCAGCAGCTCGGAAGGACAGGTCAATTCACCCCTCCACTTT
16	once	NA	TRBV7-2	TRBJ1-5	CASSLDVAAIHQPQHF	TGTGCCAGCAGCTTAGACGTGGCAGCCATTCATCAGCCCCAGCATTTT
13	NA	NA	TRBV11-3	TRBJ2-1	CASSLGAANEQFF	TGTGCCAGCAGCTTGGGGGCGGCCAATGAGCAGTTCTTC
12	NA	NA	TRBV10-3	TRBJ2-1	CAITTSLNEQFF	TGTGCCATCACGACTAGTCTGAATGAGCAGTTCTTC
14	NA	NA	TRBV7-8	TRBJ2-5	CASSSMDSQETQYF	TGTGCCAGCAGCTCTATGGACAGCCAAGAGACCCAGTACTTC
13	NA	NA	TRBV2	TRBJ1-1	CASRTSGNTEAFF	TGTGCCAGCAGGACCTCGGGGAACACTGAAGCTTTCTTT
14	NA	NA	TRBV7-3	TRBJ2-7	CASSLTGGSYEQYF	TGTGCCAGCAGCTTAACAGGGGGCTCCTACGAGCAGTACTTC
15	NA	NA	TRBV7-2	TRBJ1-5	CASSLEGFSNQPQHF	TGTGCCAGCAGCTTAGAAGGATTCAGCAATCAGCCCCAGCATTTT
13	NA	NA	TRBV28	TRBJ2-7	CASSFTGPYEQYF	TGTGCCAGCAGTTTCACAGGACCCTACGAGCAGTACTTC
14	NA	TRBD2	TRBV9	TRBJ2-1	CASSPRLAGTEQFF	TGTGCCAGCAGCCCACGACTAGCGGGAACTGAGCAGTTCTTC
15	NA	NA	TRBV2	TRBJ1-3	CASSYSGNSGNTIYF	TGTGCCAGCAGTTATTCAGGCAACTCTGGAAACACCATATATTTT
14	NA	NA	TRBV4-1	TRBJ2-3	CASSQDHDRDTQYF	TGCGCCAGCAGCCAAGATCATGACAGGGATACGCAGTATTTT
14	NA	TRBD2	TRBV2	TRBJ2-3	CASRQRELTDTQYF	TGTGCCAGCAGGCAGCGGGAGTTGACAGATACGCAGTATTTT
15	NA	TRBD1	TRBV4-3	TRBJ1-1	CASRRQGAMNTEAFF	TGCGCCAGCAGGAGACAGGGGGCGATGAACACTGAAGCTTTCTTT
17	NA	TRBD1	TRBV9	TRBJ2-3	CASSFSPGQGLPDTQYF	TGTGCCAGCAGCTTTTCCCCCGGACAGGGGTTACCAGATACGCAGTATTTT
15	once	NA	TRBV4-1	TRBJ2-7	CASSLAPGEIYEQYF	TGCGCCAGCAGCCTTGCCCCGGGAGAAATCTACGAGCAGTACTTC
14	once	NA	TRBV9	TRBJ2-2	CASTRDANTGELFF	TGTGCCAGCACGCGGGATGCGAACACCGGGGAGCTGTTTTTT
13	NA	NA	TRBV7-3	TRBJ1-6	CASSPSYNSPLHF	TGTGCCAGCAGCCCCAGTTACAATTCACCCCTCCACTTT
11	few	NA	TRBV2	TRBJ1-2	CASSSDYGYTF	TGTGCCAGCAGTTCGGACTATGGCTACACCTTC
14	few	NA	TRBV9	TRBJ2-3	CASSVARSTDTQYF	TGTGCCAGCAGCGTAGCTCGGAGCACAGATACGCAGTATTTT
15	NA	NA	TRBV5-1	TRBJ1-3	CASSLVGASGNTIYF	TGCGCCAGCAGCTTGGTCGGGGCCTCTGGAAACACCATATATTTT
12	NA	NA	TRBV30	TRBJ1-6	CAWTQNNSPLHF	TGTGCCTGGACTCAAAATAATTCACCCCTCCACTTT
16	NA	TRBD1	TRBV4-3	TRBJ1-6	CASKAGGAFNNSPLHF	TGCGCCTCCAAAGCAGGGGGCGCCTTTAATAATTCACCCCTCCACTTT
13	NA	NA	TRBV7-7	TRBJ1-6	CASSSGFNSPLHF	TGTGCTAGCAGCTCGGGCTTCAATTCACCCCTCCACTTT
15	once	TRBD1	TRBV11-3	TRBJ2-5	CASSPGTGGRETQYF	TGTGCCAGCAGCCCCGGGACAGGGGGTCGAGAGACCCAGTACTTC
15	many	TRBD1	TRBV2	TRBJ2-7	CASSGQVPRGDEQYF	TGTGCCAGTAGTGGACAGGTCCCTCGGGGAGACGAGCAGTACTTC
15	NA	NA	TRBV10-3	TRBJ1-3	CAISEWREAGNTIYF	TGTGCCATCAGTGAGTGGAGGGAGGCTGGAAACACCATATATTTT
15	NA	TRBD2	TRBV6-6	TRBJ2-2	CASSLAGANTGELFF	TGTGCCAGCAGTCTAGCGGGGGCGAACACCGGGGAGCTGTTTTTT
17	NA	NA	TRBV5-1	TRBJ2-2	CASSVSPGYTNTGELFF	TGCGCCAGCAGCGTATCCCCGGGATACACGAACACCGGGGAGCTGTTTTTT
15	NA	NA	TRBV19	TRBJ1-1	CASSISLVRYAEAFF	TGTGCCAGTAGTATAAGTCTGGTCCGTTACGCTGAAGCTTTCTTT
14	NA	NA	TRBV5-1	TRBJ1-2	CASSLEAAGWGYTF	TGCGCCAGCAGCTTGGAAGCGGCAGGATGGGGCTACACCTTC
15	NA	TRBD1	TRBV5-6	TRBJ1-1	CASRRTGAVNTEAFF	TGTGCCAGCAGGCGAACAGGGGCGGTGAACACTGAAGCTTTCTTT
13	NA	NA	TRBV10-3	TRBJ2-7	CAISASLFYEQYF	TGTGCCATCAGTGCCAGTTTATTCTACGAGCAGTACTTC
18	few	NA	TRBV4-1	TRBJ1-4	CASSQARGTRTTNEKLFF	TGCGCCAGCAGCCAAGCCCGGGGCACTCGGACAACTAATGAAAAACTGTTTTTT